This TCR beta chain appears in the sequencing data of a study of blood T cell repertoires in COVID-19. Recruitment covered over 20 US areas and drew participants whose ages spanned roughly 18 to 100 years. Cohorts were assigned according to the clinical history that participants reported. Authors' methods: Amplification of reference gene primers was used by the study to estimate nucleated cell counts. Assay used: immunoSEQ multiplex PCR; TCRdb lists only in-frame clones, some missing. The D gene and trimming were derived from the DNA, and the V and J assignments and clone size from that table. This table holds a few hundred thousand clones, around 89% found once. The sample comprised PBMCs or T cells enriched from blood (not recorded which). The receptor was isolated from a woman in her thirties or forties who had recovered from COVID-19.

The chain's CDR3 is CASSYRSGAYGYTF. The DNA of the CDR3 is TGTGCCAGCAGTTATAGATCAGGGGCTTATGGCTACACCTTC. The rearrangement links TRBV6-5 to TRBJ1-2; possible D gene TRBD1, 6 bases. The CDR3 contains 14 residues. CDR1 and CDR2 (germline): MNHEY, SVGAGI. Trimming shortened V by 3 bases and J by 5 bases, and 13 bases separated the two germline ends.